The 7 T cell receptor beta chains listed next were all sequenced from one sample in a study of patients and donors after allogeneic stem cell transplantation. TCRdb used MiXCR to reprocess the RT-PCR reads, holding one entry per CDR3 protein. The sample shows some 880,000 distinct CDR3 sequences, approximately 18% of them seen only once. Material for sequencing was blood, either unsorted or a sorted T cell fraction (not recorded which). All receptors come from a human donor who was either an allogeneic HSCT recipient or a stem cell or donor lymphocyte infusion donor (not recorded which). It is not recorded whose cells these are; they may come from a transplant donor.

This clonotype appeared a few times. This chain uses TRBV6-1 with TRBJ1-1; D remains ambiguous. This CDR3 contains 14 residues. From germline, CDR1 is MNHNS and CDR2 SASEGT. With 6 bases removed from V and 0 bases from J, the gap between germline ends came to 11 bases. The DNA for the CDR3 is TGTGCCAGCAGCCCCACTATGCTGAACACTGAAGCTTTCTTT. It encodes CASSPTMLNTEAFF.

V and J are TRBV2 and TRBJ2-3, with a tentative D call TRBD1 (5 bases). The CDR3 is 15 amino acids. Germline CDR1 and CDR2: SNHLY and FYNNEI. With 0 bases removed from V and 2 bases from J, the gap between germline ends came to 9 bases. In DNA form, the CDR3 reads TGTGCCAGCAGTGAAGCCCCAGGGCTCACAGATACGCAGTATTTT. Translating gives CASSEAPGLTDTQYF.

The chain uses TRBV10-3 and TRBJ1-2, with 8 bases lining up with TRBD1. V lost 10 bases to trimming and J lost 2 bases; unmatched junction nucleotides: 6. The CDR3 spans 13 residues. Germline-derived CDR1 and CDR2 are ENHRY and SYGVKD. DNA of the CDR3: TGTGCCACCCCGGGACAGGACAACTATGGCTACACCTTC. Protein product: CATPGQDNYGYTF.

The CDR3 sequence is CASSRRGAGRDEKLFF. The CDR3 DNA reads as TGCGCCAGCAGCCGCCGAGGGGCAGGGAGGGATGAAAAACTGTTTTTT. The chain links TRBV4-3 to TRBJ1-4; maybe TRBD1 (5 bases). V lost 4 bases and J lost 6, with 18 bases in between. CDR3 length: 16 amino acids. From germline, CDR1 is LGHNA and CDR2 YSLEER.

The chain links TRBV4-1 to TRBJ2-2; D is unclear. Trimming removed 3 bases at V and 3 bases at J, with 20 bases between. Germline V gene data show CDR1 as MGHRA and CDR2 as YSYEKL. This CDR3 has 18 residues. In DNA, the CDR3 is TGCGCCAGCAGCCAGGAACCGGGCTACACCGGTGACACCGGGGAGCTGTTTTTT. This sequence encodes CASSQEPGYTGDTGELFF.

The V call is TRBV4-2, the J call TRBJ2-2; unclear D gene. This CDR3 spans 14 amino acids. V lost 0 bases, J lost 3 bases, and 5 bases lay in between. The germline V gene encodes CDR1 LGHNA and CDR2 YNFKEQ. CDR3 DNA: TGTGCCAGCAGCCAAGAGGATTACACCGGGGAGCTGTTTTTT. It is translated as CASSQEDYTGELFF.

This chain connects TRBV12-3 or TRBV12-4 to TRBJ2-6, with D unclear. This CDR3 spans 15 amino acids. V dropped 6 bases and J dropped 0 bases, with 9 bases sitting between them. The CDR3 loop reads CASSQTSSGANVLTF. The CDR3 DNA reads as TGTGCCAGCAGCCAAACAAGCTCTGGGGCCAACGTCCTGACTTTC.